Listed below are T cell receptor beta chains from one sample, sequenced in a study of blood T cell repertoires in COVID-19. TCRdb's copy holds only in-frame clones and misses some; the assay was immunoSEQ multiplex PCR. The table includes 250,000 to 300,000 clones, 88% detected once. The sequenced sample was peripheral blood. The receptors originated from a woman aged 25 to 39 with acute or convalescent COVID-19. CDR3s include the opening cysteine and the closing phenylalanine or tryptophan. The D gene is left open where the match is weak. Clone sizes are given selectively: once, few, many, or a class where the clone is expanded.

J: TRBJ1-2; D: TRBD1; V: TRBV6-5; size: -; length: 12; CDR3: CASRQGGDGYTF; DNA: TGTGCCAGCAGGCAGGGGGGTGATGGCTACACCTTC
J: TRBJ1-5; D: -; V: TRBV18; size: -; length: 14; CDR3: CASSPEEISQPQHF; DNA: TGTGCCAGCTCACCAGAAGAAATCAGTCAGCCCCAGCATTTT
J: TRBJ2-7; D: TRBD2; V: TRBV5-1; size: -; length: 14; CDR3: CASSATSGVYEQYF; DNA: TGCGCCAGCAGCGCGACTAGCGGAGTCTACGAGCAGTACTTC
J: TRBJ2-1; D: TRBD2; V: TRBV11-2; size: once; length: 18; CDR3: CASSLRTSGWAGADEQFF; DNA: TGTGCCAGCAGCTTGAGGACTAGCGGGTGGGCGGGGGCGGATGAGCAGTTCTTC
J: TRBJ1-4; D: TRBD1; V: TRBV13; size: -; length: 15; CDR3: CASSPGQGRGEKLFF; DNA: TGTGCCAGCAGCCCTGGACAGGGTAGAGGGGAAAAACTGTTTTTT
J: TRBJ2-2; D: TRBD1; V: TRBV11-3; size: -; length: 17; CDR3: CASSLSLGTGNTGELFF; DNA: TGTGCCAGCAGCTTATCTTTAGGGACAGGGAACACCGGGGAGCTGTTTTTT
J: TRBJ2-4; D: TRBD2; V: TRBV3-1/TRBV3-2; size: -; length: 14; CDR3: CASSPQTSGSSQYF; DNA: TGTGCCAGCAGCCCCCAGACTAGCGGGAGTTCCCAGTACTTC
J: TRBJ2-7; D: TRBD2; V: TRBV27; size: -; length: 17; CDR3: CASSTSSGLAGPYEQYF; DNA: TGTGCCAGCAGTACATCCTCGGGGCTAGCGGGCCCCTACGAGCAGTACTTC
J: TRBJ2-1; D: -; V: TRBV20-1; size: -; length: 15; CDR3: CSASLRDTFGNEQFF; DNA: TGCAGTGCTAGTTTACGGGACACCTTTGGGAATGAGCAGTTCTTC
J: TRBJ2-7; D: TRBD2; V: TRBV18; size: -; length: 15; CDR3: CASSRESGSPYEQYF; DNA: TGTGCCAGCTCACGTGAGAGCGGGAGTCCCTACGAGCAGTACTTC
J: TRBJ2-2; D: -; V: TRBV5-1; size: -; length: 14; CDR3: CASTQGLNTGELFF; DNA: TGCGCCAGCACCCAGGGTCTAAACACCGGGGAGCTGTTTTTT
J: TRBJ2-4; D: TRBD2; V: TRBV5-4; size: -; length: 16; CDR3: CASSPGLAGGNGIQYF; DNA: TGTGCCAGCAGCCCGGGACTAGCGGGAGGTAATGGCATTCAGTACTTC
J: TRBJ2-3; D: TRBD1; V: TRBV9; size: -; length: 12; CDR3: CASSQTGRTQYF; DNA: TGTGCCAGCAGCCAGACAGGGCGTACGCAGTATTTT
J: TRBJ2-3; D: -; V: TRBV6-2/TRBV6-3; size: -; length: 11; CDR3: CASSLKDTQYF; DNA: TGTGCCAGCAGCCTCAAAGATACGCAGTATTTT
J: TRBJ2-7; D: -; V: TRBV9; size: -; length: 12; CDR3: CASGHSTHEQYF; DNA: TGTGCCAGCGGACATTCAACCCACGAGCAGTACTTC
J: TRBJ1-5; D: -; V: TRBV3-1/TRBV3-2; size: -; length: 13; CDR3: CASSHWHHQPQHF; DNA: TGTGCCAGCAGCCACTGGCATCATCAGCCCCAGCATTTT
J: TRBJ2-1; D: TRBD2; V: TRBV11-3; size: -; length: 16; CDR3: CASSLVALSGDNEQFF; DNA: TGTGCCAGCAGCTTAGTGGCCCTGAGCGGGGACAATGAGCAGTTCTTC
J: TRBJ1-1; D: -; V: TRBV12-5; size: -; length: 19; CDR3: CASGFSLLRARGGYTEAFF; DNA: TGTGCTAGTGGTTTCTCCCTCCTCCGGGCCCGCGGAGGATACACTGAAGCTTTCTTT
J: TRBJ2-7; D: TRBD2; V: TRBV7-2; size: -; length: 15; CDR3: CASSLTPSGDYEQYF; DNA: TGTGCCAGCAGCTTGACCCCTAGCGGGGACTACGAGCAGTACTTC
J: TRBJ1-5; D: -; V: TRBV25-1; size: -; length: 9; CDR3: CAAGQPQHF; DNA: TGTGCCGCGGGGCAGCCCCAGCATTTT
J: TRBJ1-6; D: TRBD1; V: TRBV10-2; size: once; length: 15; CDR3: CASSEQGRGGSPLHF; DNA: TGCGCCAGCAGTGAACAGGGGCGAGGCGGTTCACCCCTCCACTTT
J: TRBJ2-7; D: TRBD1; V: TRBV3-1/TRBV3-2; size: -; length: 15; CDR3: CASFGGTGGSYEQYF; DNA: TGTGCCAGCTTCGGGGGTACAGGGGGTTCCTACGAGCAGTACTTC
J: TRBJ1-1; D: -; V: TRBV14; size: -; length: 15; CDR3: CASSPLITGLAEAFF; DNA: TGTGCCAGCAGCCCTTTAATTACAGGGCTCGCTGAAGCTTTCTTT
J: TRBJ2-7; D: -; V: TRBV20-1; size: -; length: 11; CDR3: CSAHIGTQQYF; DNA: TGCAGTGCCCATATTGGGACTCAGCAGTACTTC
J: TRBJ2-3; D: -; V: TRBV13; size: -; length: 18; CDR3: CASSWTTSRRDRVDTQYF; DNA: TGTGCCAGCAGCTGGACGACCTCTCGGCGGGACCGGGTAGATACGCAGTATTTT
J: TRBJ1-1; D: -; V: TRBV19; size: -; length: 15; CDR3: CASSLFPGYNTEAFF; DNA: TGTGCCAGTAGTTTATTCCCGGGATACAACACTGAAGCTTTCTTT
J: TRBJ2-1; D: TRBD2; V: TRBV24-1; size: -; length: 15; CDR3: CATSTRTSGGNEQFF; DNA: TGTGCCACCAGTACCCGGACTAGCGGGGGTAATGAGCAGTTCTTC
J: TRBJ1-2; D: -; V: TRBV7-2; size: -; length: 14; CDR3: CASSLVQQGHGYTF; DNA: TGTGCCAGCAGCTTAGTCCAGCAGGGCCATGGCTACACCTTC
J: TRBJ2-3; D: -; V: TRBV5-6; size: -; length: 12; CDR3: CASSLVSDTQYF; DNA: TGTGCCAGCAGCTTGGTATCAGATACGCAGTATTTT
J: TRBJ2-1; D: -; V: TRBV3-1/TRBV3-2; size: once; length: 13; CDR3: CASSQQLVSEQFF; DNA: TGTGCCAGCAGCCAACAACTAGTTTCAGAGCAGTTCTTC
J: TRBJ2-1; D: TRBD2; V: TRBV15; size: -; length: 16; CDR3: CATSYGASGPYNEQFF; DNA: TGTGCCACCAGCTATGGGGCTAGCGGCCCATACAATGAGCAGTTCTTC
J: TRBJ1-6; D: -; V: TRBV11-2; size: -; length: 17; CDR3: CASSSHWGGEHNSPLHF; DNA: TGTGCCAGCAGCTCCCATTGGGGGGGGGAACATAATTCACCCCTCCACTTT
J: TRBJ1-2; D: -; V: TRBV20-1; size: -; length: 11; CDR3: CSASTAYGYTF; DNA: TGCAGTGCTAGTACAGCCTATGGCTACACCTTC
J: TRBJ2-1; D: -; V: TRBV19; size: -; length: 15; CDR3: CASRVLGGIGNEQFF; DNA: TGTGCCAGTAGGGTCTTGGGGGGTATCGGCAATGAGCAGTTCTTC
J: TRBJ1-5; D: TRBD1; V: TRBV4-2; size: once; length: 15; CDR3: CASRETGNSNQPQHF; DNA: TGTGCCAGCAGGGAGACAGGGAATAGCAATCAGCCCCAGCATTTT
J: TRBJ1-2; D: TRBD1; V: TRBV3-1/TRBV3-2; size: -; length: 17; CDR3: CASSQLTSDRVNYGYTF; DNA: TGTGCCAGCAGCCAACTCACCTCGGACAGGGTAAACTATGGCTACACCTTC
J: TRBJ1-6; D: -; V: TRBV30; size: -; length: 15; CDR3: CAWRDGGRSNSPLHF; DNA: TGTGCCTGGAGGGACGGGGGAAGATCTAATTCACCCCTCCACTTT
J: TRBJ2-7; D: TRBD2; V: TRBV10-3; size: once; length: 17; CDR3: CAISESLLAGVLSEQYF; DNA: TGTGCCATCAGTGAGTCCCTACTAGCGGGAGTTCTCTCCGAGCAGTACTTC
J: TRBJ2-5; D: TRBD1; V: TRBV14; size: -; length: 16; CDR3: CASSPSQGAFDETQYF; DNA: TGTGCCAGCAGCCCTTCACAGGGGGCTTTCGATGAGACCCAGTACTTC
J: TRBJ2-7; D: TRBD1; V: TRBV13; size: -; length: 15; CDR3: CASSSPGQGTYEQYF; DNA: TGTGCCAGCAGTTCACCGGGACAGGGTACCTACGAGCAGTACTTC
J: TRBJ2-5; D: TRBD1; V: TRBV7-9; size: -; length: 13; CDR3: CASSLAGQVEQYF; DNA: TGTGCCAGCAGCTTAGCGGGACAGGTAGAGCAGTACTTC
J: TRBJ2-1; D: -; V: TRBV10-3; size: -; length: 18; CDR3: CAISESVFSRSSYNEQFF; DNA: TGTGCCATCAGTGAGTCAGTCTTCTCGCGGAGCTCCTACAATGAGCAGTTCTTC
J: TRBJ1-2; D: -; V: TRBV4-2; size: -; length: 18; CDR3: CASSQESGRGRHNYGYTF; DNA: TGTGCCAGCAGCCAAGAGTCGGGCAGGGGCAGACATAACTATGGCTACACCTTC
J: TRBJ2-7; D: TRBD1; V: TRBV23-1; size: -; length: 16; CDR3: CASSPDGTVDSYEQYF; DNA: TGCGCCAGCAGTCCTGACGGGACAGTTGACTCCTACGAGCAGTACTTC
J: TRBJ2-4; D: -; V: TRBV12-3/TRBV12-4; size: -; length: 12; CDR3: CASSPLGNIQYF; DNA: TGTGCCAGCAGTCCCCTCGGAAACATTCAGTACTTC
J: TRBJ2-3; D: -; V: TRBV11-3; size: -; length: 12; CDR3: CASSPRGDTQYF; DNA: TGTGCCAGCAGCCCCAGGGGAGATACGCAGTATTTT
J: TRBJ1-2; D: -; V: TRBV25-1; size: -; length: 14; CDR3: CASSEYGQGNGYTF; DNA: TGTGCCAGCAGTGAATATGGGCAGGGAAACGGCTACACCTTC
J: TRBJ2-1; D: -; V: TRBV24-1; size: -; length: 14; CDR3: CATSEQGDYNEQFF; DNA: TGTGCCACCAGTGAACAGGGAGACTATAATGAGCAGTTCTTC
J: TRBJ1-6; D: -; V: TRBV27; size: -; length: 16; CDR3: CASSFPGGTYNSPLHF; DNA: TGTGCCAGCAGTTTTCCGGGGGGGACCTATAATTCACCCCTCCACTTT
J: TRBJ1-3; D: TRBD1; V: TRBV5-1; size: -; length: 14; CDR3: CASSPGQGGNTIYF; DNA: TGCGCCAGCAGCCCCGGACAGGGCGGAAACACCATATATTTT
J: TRBJ1-1; D: -; V: TRBV20-1; size: -; length: 11; CDR3: CSALGTSVAFF; DNA: TGCAGTGCACTAGGGACATCCGTAGCTTTCTTT
J: TRBJ1-2; D: -; V: TRBV5-8; size: -; length: 13; CDR3: CASSFQGNYGYTF; DNA: TGTGCCAGCAGCTTTCAGGGGAACTATGGCTACACCTTC
J: TRBJ2-7; D: -; V: TRBV7-2; size: few; length: 13; CDR3: CASKLSGGSEQYF; DNA: TGTGCCAGCAAGCTTAGTGGAGGGTCCGAGCAGTACTTC
J: TRBJ2-7; D: -; V: TRBV19; size: -; length: 16; CDR3: CASSTDRRGSSYEQYF; DNA: TGTGCCAGTAGTACCGACCGGCGGGGAAGCTCCTACGAGCAGTACTTC
J: TRBJ1-5; D: -; V: TRBV24-1; size: -; length: 14; CDR3: CATSDLDSNQPQHF; DNA: TGTGCCACCTCCGACTTGGATAGCAATCAGCCCCAGCATTTT